The TCR beta chain under discussion was sequenced for a study of blood T cell repertoires in COVID-19 (dated by TCRdb to about 2020). About the full investigation: Samples covering the acute and convalescent phases of COVID-19 were provided by collaborators in the United States, Italy and Spain. The prospective study material was composed of cDNA or gDNA derived from T cells, B-cell-depleted T cells, or PBMCs. The dataset comprised deeply sampled blood TCRbeta repertoires from subjects exposed to, actively infected with, or recovered from COVID-19. The repertoires were released in a freely available public database intended as a resource for research on the immune response to SARS-CoV-2. Samples were obtained from the ongoing ImmuneRACE study (first 160 participants) and from about 1,300 subjects provided by 6 global collaborators. A de-identified subject ID, COVID-19 status, age in years and sex were almost always included in the sample metadata. Where available, HLA class I and class II types were taken from metadata supplied by the sample provider and were not determined by assay-based typing.

What the research found in general, with its limitations: How much clinical and demographic metadata was included differed by source and by participant, and the metadata was provided uncurated.

As concerns this clone: Its antigen is still unknown. No base quality information exists; no much larger clone differs at one position.

V and J are truncated by 0 bases and 7 bases respectively, leaving an intervening sequence of 6 bases. In the germline V gene, CDR1 corresponds to SGHTA and CDR2 to FQGNSA. The CDR3 runs 12 amino acids, cysteine and phenylalanine included. This entry keeps only the CDR3 DNA: 36 bases, framed from base 1. Whole blood was collected in K2EDTA tubes by collaborating institutions according to the institutions' own protocols. Collaborator samples were shipped for TCRbeta analysis as frozen whole blood, isolated PBMCs, or DNA extracted from either sample type. The immunoSEQ Assay, a bias-controlled multiplex PCR, was used to amplify TCRbeta CDR3 regions from genomic DNA. Per the authors' processing: The number of nucleated cells in each sample was estimated by amplification of reference gene primers within the assay. To quantify the absolute abundance of each unique TCRbeta CDR3 rearrangement, sequence reads were collapsed and filtered. For each sample, productive Simpson clonality was calculated as the square root of Simpson's diversity index over productive rearrangements. TCRdb stores this immuneACCESS table with in-frame sequences only. Part of the clones is absent; in the studies checked, under half of the shortfall reflects unresolved V genes, and no reason is known for the rest. The V and J calls and the clone size are those of that table, but D and trimming were determined from the DNA. Across this sample there are roughly 50,000 clones, with roughly 87% seen only once. Around 15% of the sample lies in the top ten.

The chain was built from TRBV7-2 and TRBJ2-5; TRBD2 is possibly the D segment (5 matching bases). The sample comprised peripheral blood. The sequence came from a human donor with active COVID-19. The donor label of this sample is uncertain. The CDR3 here reads CASSLASGTQYF. The nucleotide sequence reads TGTGCCAGCAGCTTAGCCAGCGGGACCCAGTACTTC.